Following are 14 T cell receptor beta chains from one sample sequenced in a study of blood T cell repertoires in COVID-19. Here immunoSEQ multiplex PCR was the method, and the copy in TCRdb shows in-frame clones only, minus some. Among about 130,000 clones listed, 81% were seen once. The sample taken for sequencing was peripheral blood. Receptors originate from a woman aged 55-70 years with active or convalescent COVID-19.

The rearrangement joins TRBV7-9 to TRBJ1-5, with D tentatively TRBD1 (6 bases). Germline CDR1 reads SEHNR; CDR2 reads FQNEAQ (reference sequence). Trimming stripped 5 bases from V and 4 bases from J, with 12 bases between. This CDR3 is 14 amino acids long. For the CDR3, the DNA is TGTGCCAGCAGCGCACCAGGGGCAAATCAGCCCCAGCATTTT. Amino acids: CASSAPGANQPQHF.

V usage is TRBV19 and J usage is TRBJ1-5, with 9 bases lining up with TRBD1. V gave up 7 bases and J gave up 2 bases; unmatched junction bases: 6. Germline CDR1 LNHDA, CDR2 SQIVND (reference sequence). The CDR3 covers 15 residues. The CDR3 reads CASTLRDRGNQPQHF. CDR3 nucleotides: TGTGCCAGTACCCTCCGGGACAGGGGCAATCAGCCCCAGCATTTT.

This CDR3 is CASSPLAGRHEQYF. CDR3 nucleotides: TGTGCCAGCAGCCCCCTCGCGGGGAGGCACGAGCAGTACTTC. This rearrangement joins TRBV9 to TRBJ2-7; D may be TRBD2 (6 bases). Germline V gene lookup returns CDR1 SGDLS and CDR2 YYNGEE. The V end was cut by 4 bases, the J end by 5 bases, with 16 bases between. CDR3 size: 14 residues.

The chain has TRBV5-1 and TRBJ1-1; TRBD1 matches 7 bases. The CDR3 contains 15 residues. The germline CDR1 and CDR2 sequences are SGHRS and YFSETQ. V dropped 0 bases and J dropped 4; count of bases not matched to a gene: 6. CDR3 DNA: TGCGCCAGCAGCTTGGTACAGGGGCCTACCACTGAAGCTTTCTTT. It translates to CASSLVQGPTTEAFF.

The chain joins TRBV6-5 to TRBJ2-7; 10 bases line up with TRBD1. With V trimmed by 6 bases and J by 4 bases, 6 bases remained unmatched. CDR1 is MNHEY and CDR2 is SVGAGI in the germline V gene. The CDR3 sequence is 14 residues long. The CDR3 sequence is CASRPTGGSYEQYV. As DNA, the CDR3 is TGTGCCAGCAGACCGACAGGGGGCAGTTACGAGCAGTACGTC.

The chain carries TRBV5-4 and TRBJ1-2; D remains ambiguous. The CDR3 consists of 13 residues. CDR1 is SGHNT and CDR2 is YYREEE in the germline V gene (reference sequence). V dropped 2 bases and J dropped 0 bases, with 5 bases sitting between them. The CDR3 loop reads CASSLSANYGYTF. The CDR3 DNA sequence: TGTGCCAGCAGCTTATCAGCTAACTATGGCTACACCTTC.

J is TRBJ1-2 and V is TRBV19; TRBD1 aligns across 7 bases. Trimming removed 4 bases from V and 8 bases from J; junction bases left unmatched: 13. This CDR3 has 15 amino acids. Germline lookup yields CDR1 LNHDA and CDR2 SQIVND (reference sequence). The CDR3 DNA is TGTGCCAGTAGTACCCTGGACTGCAGGGGGTGCGGCTACACCTTC. It specifies CASSTLDCRGCGYTF.

The count of this clone is one. The chain is built from TRBV28 and TRBJ2-7, with a possible D match to TRBD2 (6 bases). Germline V gene sequence: CDR1 MDHEN, CDR2 SYDVKM. CDR3 size: 15 residues. Between the trimmed V and J ends, which lost 2 bases and 4 bases, there was a span of 15 bases. CDR3 amino acids: CASSLMVTSKYEQYF. In DNA, the CDR3 is TGTGCCAGCAGTTTAATGGTGACTAGTAAGTACGAGCAGTACTTC.

This clone was counted once. This chain connects TRBV13 to TRBJ2-3; 8 bases agree with TRBD1. CDR1 PRHDT and CDR2 FYEKMQ come from the germline V gene (reference sequence). The CDR3 is 13 amino acids. The J segment lost 6 bases and the V segment lost 5 bases, leaving 4 bases of the junction unmatched. CDR3 in DNA: TGTGCCAGCAGCCGACAGGGGTGGGATACGCAGTATTTT. It translates to CASSRQGWDTQYF. The variable domain in full, completed from reference TRBV13 and TRBJ2-3, reads AAGVIQSPRHLIKEKRETATLKCYPIPRHDTVYWYQQGPGQDPQFLISFYEKMQSDKGSIPDRFSAQQFSDYHSELNMSSLELGDSALYFCASSRQGWDTQYFGPGTRLTVL.

V and J are TRBV29-1 and TRBJ2-4; D possibly corresponds to TRBD2 (5 bases). Germline V lookup: CDR1 SQVTM, CDR2 ANQGSEA. The CDR3 contains 12 residues. The germline V and J ends were trimmed by 0 bases and 6 bases, with 6 bases remaining between them. The CDR3 region has the DNA TGCAGCGTTGAAGAAGGGAGAAACATTCAGTACTTC. This codes for CSVEEGRNIQYF.

The V call is TRBV6-5, the J call TRBJ2-7; tentative D call: TRBD1 (6 bases). Germline assignment: CDR1 MNHEY and CDR2 SVGAGI. The CDR3 has 12 amino acids. The germline V and J ends were trimmed by 5 bases and 6 bases, with 11 bases remaining between them. The DNA for the CDR3 is TGTGCCAGCAGTCGCACAGGGATCGAGCAGTACGTC. Encoded protein: CASSRTGIEQYV.

CDR3 coding DNA: TGTGCCAGCAGCCATGCAAGGGCTAGCGGGGGTTACAATGAGCAGTTCTTC. Protein sequence: CASSHARASGGYNEQFF. V usage is TRBV5-6 and J usage is TRBJ2-1, with 10 bases matching TRBD2. In germline, CDR1 is SGHDT, CDR2 YYEEEE. Germline trimming cut 4 bases from V and 4 bases from J; bases unmatched to any gene: 11. The CDR3 has 17 amino acids.

This sequence joins TRBV4-2 and TRBJ2-5, with 8 bases aligning to TRBD1. After removal of 4 bases from V and 2 bases from J, the junction contained 3 bases not matched to a gene. The CDR3 covers 14 residues. In germline, CDR1 is LGHNA, CDR2 YNFKEQ. This CDR3 is CASSLGQGQETQYF. The CDR3 DNA reads TGTGCCAGCAGCCTCGGACAGGGTCAAGAGACCCAGTACTTC.

V usage is TRBV28 and J usage is TRBJ2-7, with 8 bases fitting TRBD1. There are 15 residues in the CDR3. Germline loops: CDR1 MDHEN, CDR2 SYDVKM. V trimming: 6 bases; J trimming: 0 bases; junction bases outside the gene matches: 7. The CDR3: CASRTSGQASYEQYF. CDR3 DNA: TGTGCCAGCAGAACCTCGGGACAGGCCTCCTACGAGCAGTACTTC.